A single sample gave rise to the 26 T cell receptor beta chains below, sequenced in a study of early T cells in non-severe SARS-CoV-2 infection. In TCRdb, the 5' RACE reads were re-called with MiXCR into one record per CDR3 protein. The data contain some 54,000 distinct CDR3 sequences, 8% to 10% of them singletons. Source material: whole blood. The source is an adult who was a healthcare worker with PCR-confirmed SARS-CoV-2 infection or an uninfected control (not recorded which).

This clonotype appeared a few times. The chain employs TRBV20-1 and TRBJ2-2; 11 bases map to TRBD2. CDR3 length: 17 residues. Germline loops: CDR1 DFQATT, CDR2 SNEGSKA (reference sequence). With 5 bases clipped from V and 4 bases from J, the junction kept 12 bases outside the gene matches. The CDR3 is CSALPTSGRQSTGELFF. The DNA of the CDR3 is TGCAGTGCTCTTCCCACTAGCGGGAGACAGAGCACCGGGGAGCTGTTTTTT.

This clonotype was recorded many times. The chain recombines TRBV6-1 with TRBJ2-5; D perhaps matches TRBD2 (6 bases). The CDR3 has 12 residues. V gave up 3 bases and J gave up 4 bases, with 6 bases separating them. Germline V gene data show CDR1 as MNHNS and CDR2 as SASEGT. DNA of the CDR3: TGTGCCAGCAGTGAGGGGGGAGAGACCCAGTACTTC. Its protein product is CASSEGGETQYF.

A few counts support this clonotype. V gene TRBV9 combines with J gene TRBJ2-2; D perhaps matches TRBD2 (5 bases). Germline V lookup: CDR1 SGDLS, CDR2 YYNGEE. The CDR3 has 15 residues. The V end lost 2 bases, the J end lost 0 bases, and 8 bases lay between the germline ends. This CDR3 reads CASSVRRTNTGELFF. The CDR3 DNA reads as TGTGCCAGCAGCGTCCGGAGGACGAACACCGGGGAGCTGTTTTTT.

A few counts support this clonotype. The chain joins TRBV7-3 to TRBJ2-5; 8 bases align to TRBD1. The V and J ends lost 3 bases and 5 bases, in that order; junction bases with no gene match: 5. Germline CDR1 reads SGHTA; CDR2 reads FQGTGA. The CDR3 spans 14 residues. As DNA, the CDR3 is TGTGCCAGCAGCTTTTCCGGACAGGGCGAGACCCAGTACTTC. Translating it yields CASSFSGQGETQYF.

A few counts support this clonotype. The rearrangement joins TRBV5-8 to TRBJ2-7; D unclear. Per the germline V gene, CDR1 is SGHTS and CDR2 is YDEGEE. The length of the CDR3 is 12 residues. V was clipped by 5 bases and J by 2 bases, with 8 bases between them. CDR3 bases: TGTGCCAGCAGTAATGTTGCCTACGAGCAGTACTTC. Its protein product is CASSNVAYEQYF.

The sample holds a few counts of this clonotype. V usage is TRBV11-1 and J usage is TRBJ2-1; 10 bases align to TRBD1. With 5 bases clipped from V and 9 bases from J, the junction kept 4 bases outside the gene matches. Germline V gives CDR1 SGHAT, CDR2 FQDESV (reference sequence). The CDR3 extends over 13 amino acids. The CDR3 DNA sequence: TGTGCCAGCAGCCGACAGGGGGCACGTGAGCAGTTCTTC. It translates to CASSRQGAREQFF.

This clonotype occurred many times. The rearrangement uses TRBV5-1 and TRBJ2-1; D gene uncertain. Germline V gene sequence: CDR1 SGHRS, CDR2 YFSETQ. The V and J ends lost 1 base and 0 bases respectively, with 14 bases between them. There are 17 residues in the CDR3. The CDR3 bases are TGCGCCAGCAGCTTGACCCCTACTGCTAGCTCCTACAATGAGCAGTTCTTC. This sequence encodes CASSLTPTASSYNEQFF.

In its sample, this clonotype was seen many times. The chain recombines TRBV30 with TRBJ1-1, with D unclear. Trimming cost V 3 bases and J 3 bases, with 17 bases left between them. CDR1 and CDR2 from the germline V gene are GTSNPN and SVGIG (reference sequence). The CDR3 length is 15 residues. The CDR3 is CAWSPRRSIHTEAFF. The CDR3 DNA reads as TGTGCCTGGAGCCCCCGACGTAGTATCCACACTGAAGCTTTCTTT.

The sample holds many counts of this clonotype. The V gene is TRBV30, the J gene TRBJ2-1, with D possibly matching TRBD2 (5 bases). The V end lost 0 bases, the J end lost 7 bases, and 7 bases lay between the germline ends. In germline, CDR1 is GTSNPN, CDR2 SVGIG (reference sequence). This CDR3 comprises 12 residues. The DNA of the CDR3 is TGTGCCTGGAGTGTCCGGGGTAATGAGCAGTTCTTC. Translating it yields CAWSVRGNEQFF.

This clonotype was counted a few times. The chain uses TRBV12-3 or TRBV12-4 and TRBJ1-1; D gene ambiguous. Trimming left V 3 bases short and J 1 base short, with 12 bases between. This CDR3 is 15 amino acids long. The CDR3 DNA is TGTGCCAGCAGTTTCCGGACCCTAACGAACACTGAAGCTTTCTTT. This sequence encodes CASSFRTLTNTEAFF.

J is TRBJ1-5 and V is TRBV20-1, with TRBD1 identical over 9 bases. Germline V gene sequence: CDR1 DFQATT, CDR2 SNEGSKA (reference sequence). The junction had 3 bases not matched to a gene; V was cut back by 3 bases and J by 0 bases. The CDR3 consists of 15 residues. CDR3 loop: CSARAQGASNQPQHF. The CDR3 nucleotides read TGCAGTGCTAGGGCACAGGGGGCTAGCAATCAGCCCCAGCATTTT.

J is TRBJ2-1 and V is TRBV4-2; 8 nucleotides line up with TRBD2. Trimming took 1 base from V and 2 from J; bases not matched to a gene: 4. The CDR3 length is 16 residues. The germline gives CDR1 LGHNA, CDR2 YNFKEQ. This CDR3 reads CASSQGGGRPYNEQFF. Here the CDR3 DNA reads TGTGCCAGCAGCCAAGGGGGCGGGAGGCCCTACAATGAGCAGTTCTTC.

This clonotype was seen only a few times. V usage is TRBV6-2 or TRBV6-3 and J usage is TRBJ2-5; the D gene is possibly TRBD1 (6 bases). Germline assignment: CDR1 MNHEY and CDR2 SVGEGT. CDR3 length: 14 residues. V lost 6 bases to trimming and J lost 4 bases, with 15 bases between them. Here the CDR3 reads CASSQRVGGETQYF. The CDR3 coding sequence is TGTGCCAGCAGCCAACGGGTAGGGGGAGAGACCCAGTACTTC.

This clonotype has ten or more counts. The CDR3 DNA reads TGTGCCAGCAGCTTATGGGGGGACAGGTCTGAAGCTTTCTTT. Residues: CASSLWGDRSEAFF. The chain combines TRBV7-9 with TRBJ1-1; 8 bases are shared with TRBD1. The germline V gene has CDR1 SEHNR and CDR2 FQNEAQ (reference sequence). V was pared by 2 bases and J by 6 bases, with 5 bases of the junction left unmatched. The CDR3 runs 14 residues.

The J gene is TRBJ2-5, the V gene TRBV29-1, with TRBD2 as a possible D gene (6 bases). The CDR3 has 13 amino acids. V was shortened by 6 bases and J by 2 bases, with 13 bases between the two germline ends. Per the germline V gene, CDR1 is SQVTM and CDR2 is ANQGSEA. DNA for the CDR3: TGCAGCGTGGGACGGGGGATACAAGAGACCCAGTACTTC. Translation gives CSVGRGIQETQYF.

This clonotype appeared many times. The DNA of the CDR3 is TGTGCCTGGAGAGGGGGTTTGAATTCACCCCTCCACTTT. Amino acid sequence: CAWRGGLNSPLHF. The V gene is TRBV30, the J gene TRBJ1-6, with D maybe TRBD1 (6 bases). CDR3 size: 13 residues. Germline V gives CDR1 GTSNPN, CDR2 SVGIG (reference sequence). V was trimmed by 3 bases and J by 7 bases, leaving 10 bases between them.

This clonotype showed up just a few times. The chain couples TRBV7-9 to TRBJ2-5; D is undetermined. Germline V gene sequence: CDR1 SEHNR, CDR2 FQNEAQ (reference sequence). CDR3 length: 12 residues. Trimming cost V 2 bases and J 4 bases, with 5 bases left between them. The CDR3: CASSLIVETQYF. CDR3 coding DNA: TGTGCCAGCAGCTTAATCGTAGAGACCCAGTACTTC.

This clonotype showed up just a few times. The V gene is TRBV7-2, the J gene TRBJ2-3; D is uncertain. Between the trimmed V and J ends, which lost 6 bases and 1 base, there was a span of 23 bases. Germline V gene lookup returns CDR1 SGHTA and CDR2 FQGNSA. This CDR3 spans 18 amino acids. The CDR3 DNA sequence: TGTGCCAGCAGGGAAAATTGGTGGTGGGCCAACCGCACAGATACGCAGTATTTT. Amino acids: CASRENWWWANRTDTQYF.

This clonotype was observed at least ten times. This CDR3 reads CASSPREGLTSGNTIYF. The CDR3 DNA sequence: TGTGCCAGCAGTCCTCGGGAGGGGTTAACCTCTGGAAACACCATATATTTT. The rearrangement joins TRBV12-3 or TRBV12-4 to TRBJ1-3, with D possibly being TRBD1 (5 bases). The CDR3 extends over 17 amino acids. Between the trimmed V and J ends, which lost 5 bases and 0 bases, there was a span of 17 bases.

The table lists this clonotype with many counts. This sequence joins TRBV7-9 and TRBJ2-4; 7 bases align to TRBD1. The CDR3 is 18 residues long. V shed 11 bases and J 4 bases; nucleotides not matched to a gene: 23. CDR1 is SEHNR, CDR2 FQNEAQ, per germline (reference sequence). The CDR3, as DNA: TGTGCCGGTGGACAGGCCCGAACGAGTCCCCCGAAAAAAAACATTCAGTACTTC. Protein: CAGGQARTSPPKKNIQYF.

This chain uses TRBV20-1 with TRBJ2-2, with D possibly called TRBD1 or TRBD2 (5 bases each). Germline V gives CDR1 DFQATT, CDR2 SNEGSKA (reference sequence). There are 13 residues in the CDR3. Trimming removed 5 bases at V and 5 bases at J, with 12 bases between. CDR3 bases: TGCAGTGCTCCCAGGTGGGGGACCGGGGAGCTGTTTTTT. This sequence encodes CSAPRWGTGELFF.

This clonotype has only a few counts. In DNA form, the CDR3 reads TGTGCCAGCAGTTACAGATACAATGAGCAGTTCTTC. This sequence encodes CASSYRYNEQFF. The chain recombines TRBV6-6 with TRBJ2-1; D call uncertain. CDR1 and CDR2 from the germline V gene are MNHNY and SVGAGI (reference sequence). CDR3 length: 12 amino acids. V lost 2 bases, J lost 4 bases, and 3 bases lay in between.

In this sample, this clonotype turned up many times. The chain is built from TRBV6-6 and TRBJ2-7, with D perhaps being TRBD1 or TRBD2 (5 bases each). This CDR3 region has 14 residues. V was trimmed by 2 bases and J by 0 bases, leaving 8 bases between them. CDR1 MNHNY and CDR2 SVGAGI come from the germline V gene (reference sequence). The CDR3, as DNA: TGTGCCAGCAGTTACCCCGGGACCTCCTACGAGCAGTACTTC. This translates into CASSYPGTSYEQYF.

This chain links TRBV30 with TRBJ1-2; possibly TRBD1 for D (5 bases). This CDR3 contains 13 residues. Germline V gene sequence: CDR1 GTSNPN, CDR2 SVGIG (reference sequence). Trimming pared 0 bases from V and 8 bases from J, leaving 13 bases between. The CDR3 loop reads CAWSVGGADGYTF. The CDR3 bases are TGTGCCTGGAGTGTCGGAGGGGCGGACGGCTACACCTTC.

This clonotype showed up many times. This sequence joins TRBV21-1 and TRBJ1-2. TRBV21-1 counts as a pseudogene. The CDR3 length is 10 residues. CDR3 nucleotides: TGTAAGCGCACCCACTATGGCTACACCTTC. Its translation: CKRTHYGYTF.

This clonotype came up a few times. The chain combines TRBV7-9 with TRBJ2-2, with D hard to call. The CDR3 length is 12 residues. CDR1 is SEHNR, CDR2 FQNEAQ, per germline (reference sequence). V was cut by 7 bases and J by 6 bases, with 9 bases left in between. CDR3 nucleotide sequence: TGTGCCAGCACTAGTGGGTCCGGGGAGCTGTTTTTT. It yields the protein CASTSGSGELFF. The full variable domain, its missing parts supplied by reference TRBV7-9 and TRBJ2-2, is DTGVSQNPRHKITKRGQNVTFRCDPISEHNRLYWYRQTLGQGPEFLTYFQNEAQLEKSRLLSDRFSAERPKGSFSTLEIQRTEQGDSAMYLCASTSGSGELFFGEGSRLTVL.